This T cell receptor beta chain was captured by sequencing in a study of T cells after posttransplantation cyclophosphamide. Study observations and caveats: Donor CD8+ memory clones often dominated recipient blood repertoires at later times. TRB overlap between skin or GI tissue T cells and blood was limited. Recipient CMV seropositivity and CMV reactivation strongly tracked TRB clonality.

This clone appeared a few times. Its antigen is not identified. Methotrexate plus calcineurin inhibitor accompanied controls' myeloablative marrow transplants; sampling was 1 year later. Germline V gene sequence: CDR1 LNHDA, CDR2 SQIVND (reference sequence). This CDR3 has 15 residues. Trimming removed 3 bases from V and 5 bases from J; junction bases left unmatched: 7. TCRdb's table, derived via immunoSEQ multiplex PCR, lists solely in-frame clones and lacks some. The sample records some 21,000 clones, approximately 86% being singletons. The sample in question was PBMCs, obtained 362 days after allogeneic stem cell transplant with calcineurin inhibitor and methotrexate. The TCR was taken from a female patient in her 30s who received an allogeneic stem cell transplant from an unrelated donor, was CMV-positive, and had acute and chronic GVHD. The T cells may come from the graft donor. This chain links TRBV19 with TRBJ2-7, with 10 positions matching TRBD1. The CDR3 loop is CASSIPGQGFHEQYF. CDR3 nucleotides: TGTGCCAGTAGTATTCCGGGACAGGGGTTCCACGAGCAGTACTTC.